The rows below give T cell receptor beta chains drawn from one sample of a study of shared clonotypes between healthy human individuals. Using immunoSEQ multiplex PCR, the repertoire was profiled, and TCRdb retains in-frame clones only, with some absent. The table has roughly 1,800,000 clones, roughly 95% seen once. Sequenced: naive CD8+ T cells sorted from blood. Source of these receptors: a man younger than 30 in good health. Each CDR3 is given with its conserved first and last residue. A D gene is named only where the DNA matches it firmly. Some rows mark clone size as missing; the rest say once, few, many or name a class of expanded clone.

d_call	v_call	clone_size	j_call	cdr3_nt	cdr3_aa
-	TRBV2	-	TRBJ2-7	TGTGCCAGCAGTGAAGGACTCACCTACGAGCAGTACTTC	CASSEGLTYEQYF
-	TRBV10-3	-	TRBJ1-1	TGTGCCATCAAGAGCTGGAACACTGAAGCTTTCTTT	CAIKSWNTEAFF
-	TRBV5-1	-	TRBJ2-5	TGCGCCAGCAGCCCCGGACTCTCTCAAGAGACCCAGTACTTC	CASSPGLSQETQYF
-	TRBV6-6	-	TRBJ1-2	TGTGCCAGCAGTACCCCAGAGGAAGAAAACTATGGCTACACCTTC	CASSTPEEENYGYTF
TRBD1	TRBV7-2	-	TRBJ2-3	TGTGCCAGCAGCTTAATACAGGGGCACACAGATACGCAGTATTTT	CASSLIQGHTDTQYF
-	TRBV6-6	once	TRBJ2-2	TGTGCCAGCAGTTACTCAAGAGACACCGGGGAGCTGTTTTTT	CASSYSRDTGELFF
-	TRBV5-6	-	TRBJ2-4	TGTGCCAGCAGCTTGGACACCTCCTTTTTCCAAAACATTCAGTACTTC	CASSLDTSFFQNIQYF
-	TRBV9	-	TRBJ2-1	TGTGCCAGCAGTACGACTGGGGGTGAGCAGTTCTTC	CASSTTGGEQFF
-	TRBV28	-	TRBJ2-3	TGTGCCAGCAGCCCTTGGGCAGACGATACGCAGTATTTT	CASSPWADDTQYF
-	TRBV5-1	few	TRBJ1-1	TGCGCCAGCAGCTTCGGGGCAACTGAAGCTTTCTTT	CASSFGATEAFF